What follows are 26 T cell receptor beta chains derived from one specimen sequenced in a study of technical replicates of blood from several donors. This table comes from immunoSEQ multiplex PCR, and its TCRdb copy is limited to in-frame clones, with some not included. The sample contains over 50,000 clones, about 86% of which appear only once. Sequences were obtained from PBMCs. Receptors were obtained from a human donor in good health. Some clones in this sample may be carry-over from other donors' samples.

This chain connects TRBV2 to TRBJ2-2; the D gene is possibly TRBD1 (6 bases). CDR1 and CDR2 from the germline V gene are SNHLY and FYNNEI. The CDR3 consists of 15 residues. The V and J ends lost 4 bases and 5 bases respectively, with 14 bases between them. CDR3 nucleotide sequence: TGTGCCAGCAGTGCGTCCACACAGGGAACCGGGGAGCTGTTTTTT. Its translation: CASSASTQGTGELFF.

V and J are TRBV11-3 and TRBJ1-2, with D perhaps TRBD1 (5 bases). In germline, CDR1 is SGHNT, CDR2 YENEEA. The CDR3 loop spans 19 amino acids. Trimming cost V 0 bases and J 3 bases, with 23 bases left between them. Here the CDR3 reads CASSLESGLAGPPDYGYTF. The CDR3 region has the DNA TGTGCCAGCAGCTTAGAATCGGGTTTGGCAGGGCCCCCGGACTATGGCTACACCTTC.

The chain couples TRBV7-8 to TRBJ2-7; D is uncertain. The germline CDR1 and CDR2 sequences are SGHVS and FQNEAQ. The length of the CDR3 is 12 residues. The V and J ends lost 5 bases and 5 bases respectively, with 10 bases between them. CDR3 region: CASSLSLHEQYF. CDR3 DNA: TGTGCCAGCAGCCTATCTCTCCACGAGCAGTACTTC.

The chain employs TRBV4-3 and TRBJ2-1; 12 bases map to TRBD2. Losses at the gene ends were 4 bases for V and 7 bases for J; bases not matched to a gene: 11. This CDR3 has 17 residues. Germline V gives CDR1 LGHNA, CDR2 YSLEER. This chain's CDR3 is CASSRSHLAGGWNEQFF. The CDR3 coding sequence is TGCGCCAGCAGCCGGTCCCACCTAGCGGGAGGGTGGAATGAGCAGTTCTTC.

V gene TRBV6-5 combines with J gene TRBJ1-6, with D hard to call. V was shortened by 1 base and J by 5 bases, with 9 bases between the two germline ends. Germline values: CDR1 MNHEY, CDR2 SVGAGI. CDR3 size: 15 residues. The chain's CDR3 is CASSYLEGNNSPLHF. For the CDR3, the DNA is TGTGCCAGCAGTTACTTGGAGGGAAATAATTCACCCCTCCACTTT.

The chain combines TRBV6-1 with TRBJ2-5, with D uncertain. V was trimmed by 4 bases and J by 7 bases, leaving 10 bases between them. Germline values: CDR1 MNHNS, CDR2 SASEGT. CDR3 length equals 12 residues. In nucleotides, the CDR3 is TGTGCCAGCAGTGGCCTTACAACGACCCAGTACTTC. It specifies CASSGLTTTQYF.

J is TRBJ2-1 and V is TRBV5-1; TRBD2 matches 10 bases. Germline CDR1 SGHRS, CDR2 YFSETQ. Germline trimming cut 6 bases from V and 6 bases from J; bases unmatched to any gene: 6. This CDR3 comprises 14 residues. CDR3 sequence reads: CASNGLAGVNEQFF. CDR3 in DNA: TGCGCCAGCAACGGCCTAGCGGGAGTCAATGAGCAGTTCTTC.

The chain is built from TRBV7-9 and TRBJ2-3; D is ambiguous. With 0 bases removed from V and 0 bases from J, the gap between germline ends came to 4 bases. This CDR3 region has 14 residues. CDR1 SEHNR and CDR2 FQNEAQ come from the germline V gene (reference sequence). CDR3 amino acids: CASSLASSTDTQYF. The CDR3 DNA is TGTGCCAGCAGCTTAGCGTCTAGCACAGATACGCAGTATTTT.

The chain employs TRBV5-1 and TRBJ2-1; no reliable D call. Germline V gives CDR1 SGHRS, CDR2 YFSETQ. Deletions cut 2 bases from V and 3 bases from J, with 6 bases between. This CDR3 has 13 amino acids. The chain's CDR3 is CASSFVSYNEQFF. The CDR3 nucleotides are TGCGCCAGCAGCTTTGTCAGCTACAATGAGCAGTTCTTC. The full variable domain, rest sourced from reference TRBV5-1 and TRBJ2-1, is KAGVTQTPRYLIKTRGQQVTLSCSPISGHRSVSWYQQTPGQGLQFLFEYFSETQRNKGNFPGRFSGRQFSNSRSEMNVSTLELGDSALYLCASSFVSYNEQFFGPGTRLTVL.

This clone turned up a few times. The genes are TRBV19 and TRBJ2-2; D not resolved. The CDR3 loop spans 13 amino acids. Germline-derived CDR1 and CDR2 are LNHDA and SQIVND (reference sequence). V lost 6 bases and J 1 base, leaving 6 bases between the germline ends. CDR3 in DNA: TGTGCCAGTAGCTACAGGAACACCGGGGAGCTGTTTTTT. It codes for CASSYRNTGELFF.

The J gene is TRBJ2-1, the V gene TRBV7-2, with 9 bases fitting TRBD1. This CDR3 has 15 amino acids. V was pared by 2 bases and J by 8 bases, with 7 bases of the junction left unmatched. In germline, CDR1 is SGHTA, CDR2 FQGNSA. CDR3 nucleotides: TGTGCCAGCAGCTTAACAGGGGGCGCCTGGGATGAGCAGTTCTTC. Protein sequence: CASSLTGGAWDEQFF.

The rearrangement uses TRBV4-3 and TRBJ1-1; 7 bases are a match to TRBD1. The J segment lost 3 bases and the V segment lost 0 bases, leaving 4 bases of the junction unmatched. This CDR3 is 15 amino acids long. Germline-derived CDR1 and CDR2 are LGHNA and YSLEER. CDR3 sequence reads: CASSQDWQGDTEAFF. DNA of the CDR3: TGCGCCAGCAGCCAAGATTGGCAGGGGGACACTGAAGCTTTCTTT.

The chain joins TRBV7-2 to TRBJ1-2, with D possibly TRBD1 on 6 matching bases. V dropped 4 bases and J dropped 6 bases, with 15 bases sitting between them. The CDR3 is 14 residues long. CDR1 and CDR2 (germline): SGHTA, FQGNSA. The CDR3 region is CASSSNNGGHGYTF. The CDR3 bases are TGTGCCAGCAGCTCGAATAACGGGGGGCATGGCTACACCTTC.

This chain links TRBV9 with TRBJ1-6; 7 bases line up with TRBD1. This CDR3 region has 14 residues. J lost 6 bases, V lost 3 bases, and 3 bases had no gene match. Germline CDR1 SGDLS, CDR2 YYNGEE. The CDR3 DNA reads TGTGCCAGCAGCGCGACAGGGTTTAATTCACCCCTCCACTTT. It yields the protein CASSATGFNSPLHF.

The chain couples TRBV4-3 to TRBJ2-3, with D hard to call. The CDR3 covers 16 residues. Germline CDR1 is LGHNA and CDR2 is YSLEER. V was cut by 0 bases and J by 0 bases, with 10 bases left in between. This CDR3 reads CASSQEPTLSTDTQYF. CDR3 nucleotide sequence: TGCGCCAGCAGCCAAGAACCGACTTTAAGCACAGATACGCAGTATTTT.

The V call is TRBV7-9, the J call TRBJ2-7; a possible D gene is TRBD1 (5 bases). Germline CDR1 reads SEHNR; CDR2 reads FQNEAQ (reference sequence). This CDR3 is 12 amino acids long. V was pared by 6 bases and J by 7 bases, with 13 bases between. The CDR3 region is CASRSYQGEQYF. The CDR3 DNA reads TGTGCCAGCAGATCCTACCAGGGTGAGCAGTACTTC. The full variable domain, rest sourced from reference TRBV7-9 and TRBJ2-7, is DTGVSQNPRHKITKRGQNVTFRCDPISEHNRLYWYRQTLGQGPEFLTYFQNEAQLEKSRLLSDRFSAERPKGSFSTLEIQRTEQGDSAMYLCASRSYQGEQYFGPGTRLTVT.

The CDR3 nucleotides read TGTGCCAGCAGCTTAGTCCAGGACGAGCAGTACTTC. It yields the protein CASSLVQDEQYF. The rearrangement uses TRBV7-6 and TRBJ2-7; D is ambiguous. The CDR3 has 12 residues. In germline, CDR1 is SGHVS, CDR2 FNYEAQ. V was trimmed by 1 base and J by 5 bases, leaving 6 bases between them.

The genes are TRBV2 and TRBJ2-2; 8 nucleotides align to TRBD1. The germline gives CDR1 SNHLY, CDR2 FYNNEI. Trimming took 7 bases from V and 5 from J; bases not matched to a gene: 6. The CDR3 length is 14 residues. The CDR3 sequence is CASTGQGRTGELFF. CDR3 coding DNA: TGTGCCAGCACCGGACAGGGAAGGACCGGGGAGCTGTTTTTT.

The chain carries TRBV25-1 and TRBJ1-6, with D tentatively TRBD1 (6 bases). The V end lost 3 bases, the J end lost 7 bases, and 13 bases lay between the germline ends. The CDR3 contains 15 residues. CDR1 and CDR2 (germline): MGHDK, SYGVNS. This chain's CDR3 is CASSDSGTLNSPLHF. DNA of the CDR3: TGTGCCAGCAGTGACTCCGGGACATTGAATTCACCCCTCCACTTT. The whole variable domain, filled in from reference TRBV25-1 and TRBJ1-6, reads EADIYQTPRYLVIGTGKKITLECSQTMGHDKMYWYQQDPGMELHLIHYSYGVNSTEKGDLSSESTVSRIRTEHFPLTLESARPSHTSQYLCASSDSGTLNSPLHFGNGTRLTVT.

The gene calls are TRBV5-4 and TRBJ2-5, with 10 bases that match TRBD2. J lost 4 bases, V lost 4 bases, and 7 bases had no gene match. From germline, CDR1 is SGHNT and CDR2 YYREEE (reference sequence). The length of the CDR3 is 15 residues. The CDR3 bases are TGTGCCAGCAGCGGGTTAGCGGGGGGTTTAGAGACCCAGTACTTC. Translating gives CASSGLAGGLETQYF.

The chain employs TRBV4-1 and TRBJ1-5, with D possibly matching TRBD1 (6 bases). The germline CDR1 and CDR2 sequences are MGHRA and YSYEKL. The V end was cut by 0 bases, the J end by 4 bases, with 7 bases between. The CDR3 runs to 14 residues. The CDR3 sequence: CASSQERGNQPQHF. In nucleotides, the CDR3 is TGCGCCAGCAGCCAAGAGAGGGGGAATCAGCCCCAGCATTTT.

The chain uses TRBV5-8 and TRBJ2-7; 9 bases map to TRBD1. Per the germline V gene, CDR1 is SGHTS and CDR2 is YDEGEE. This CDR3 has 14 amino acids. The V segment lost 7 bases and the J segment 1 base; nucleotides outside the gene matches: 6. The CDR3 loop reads CASGRTGDSYEQYF. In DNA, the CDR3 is TGTGCCAGCGGCAGGACAGGGGATTCCTACGAGCAGTACTTC.

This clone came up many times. DNA of the CDR3: TGTGCCAGCAGCTTTAGCAGGGGTAACTACAATGAGCAGTTCTTC. It encodes CASSFSRGNYNEQFF. The rearrangement links TRBV7-3 to TRBJ2-1; tentative D call: TRBD1 (6 bases). The germline gives CDR1 SGHTA, CDR2 FQGTGA. CDR3 size: 15 residues. Trimming stripped 3 bases from V and 3 bases from J, with 12 bases between. Based on the CDR3 plus reference TRBV7-3 and TRBJ2-1, the full variable domain is GAGVSQTPSNKVTEKGKYVELRCDPISGHTALYWYRQSLGQGPEFLIYFQGTGAADDSGLPNDRFFAVRPEGSVSTLKIQRTERGDSAVYLCASSFSRGNYNEQFFGPGTRLTVL.

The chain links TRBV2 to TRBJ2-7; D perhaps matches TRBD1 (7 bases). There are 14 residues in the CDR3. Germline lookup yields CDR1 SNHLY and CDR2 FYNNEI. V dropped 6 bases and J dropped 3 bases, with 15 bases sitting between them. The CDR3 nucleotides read TGTGCCAGCAGGGAGGGACAGAGGGGCTACGAGCAGTACTTC. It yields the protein CASREGQRGYEQYF.

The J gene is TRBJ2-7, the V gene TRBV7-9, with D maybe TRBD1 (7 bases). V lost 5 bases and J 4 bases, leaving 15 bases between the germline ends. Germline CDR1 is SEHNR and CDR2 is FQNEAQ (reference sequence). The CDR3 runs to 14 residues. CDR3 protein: CASSPAGQKYEQYF. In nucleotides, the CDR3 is TGTGCCAGCAGCCCCGCGGGACAGAAGTACGAGCAGTACTTC.

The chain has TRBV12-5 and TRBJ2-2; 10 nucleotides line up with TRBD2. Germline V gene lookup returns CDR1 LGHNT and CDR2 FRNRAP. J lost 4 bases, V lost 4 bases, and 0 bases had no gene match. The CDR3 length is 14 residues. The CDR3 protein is CASGSSGGTGELFF. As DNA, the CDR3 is TGTGCTAGTGGTTCTAGCGGGGGCACCGGGGAGCTGTTTTTT.